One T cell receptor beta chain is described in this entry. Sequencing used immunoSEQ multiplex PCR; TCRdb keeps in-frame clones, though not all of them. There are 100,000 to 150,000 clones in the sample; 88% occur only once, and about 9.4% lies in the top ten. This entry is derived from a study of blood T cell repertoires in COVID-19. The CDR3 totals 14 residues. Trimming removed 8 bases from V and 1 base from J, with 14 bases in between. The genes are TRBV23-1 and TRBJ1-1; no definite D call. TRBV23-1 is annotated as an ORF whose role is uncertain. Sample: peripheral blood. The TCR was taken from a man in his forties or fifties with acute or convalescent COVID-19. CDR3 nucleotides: TGCGCCAGCGGGCCTCGGGATCGGAACACTGAAGCTTTCTTT. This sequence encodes CASGPRDRNTEAFF.